The rows below give T cell receptor beta chains drawn from one sample of a study of T cells after posttransplantation cyclophosphamide. Sequencing used immunoSEQ multiplex PCR; TCRdb keeps in-frame clones, though not all of them. Observed in the sample are some 50,000 clones, none of them singletons. Sequencing was performed on PBMCs. Receptors originate from a man aged 35 to 55 in good health, CMV-negative, and a related stem cell transplant donor. CDR3s include the opening cysteine and the closing phenylalanine or tryptophan. Fields, in order: J gene, V gene, clone size, D gene, CDR3 length, CDR3 DNA, CDR3 protein. The D gene is left open where the match is weak. The size entry gives how often the clone was seen (once, few, many) or a class if it is expanded.

TRBJ2-7 TRBV29-1 many TRBD2 19 TGCAGCGTTGAAGGGCGGCCGGGACTAGCGGCTGTCCTAGGGTACGAGCAGTACTTC CSVEGRPGLAAVLGYEQYF
TRBJ2-3 TRBV28 many NA 16 TGTGCCAGCAGACCCTTGAGCTTTCGACTCACAGATACGCAGTATTTT CASRPLSFRLTDTQYF
TRBJ1-1 TRBV5-1 many NA 14 TGCGCCAGCAACCCGGCGTCAGGGGCCACTGAAGCTTTCTTT CASNPASGATEAFF
TRBJ2-4 TRBV10-3 many NA 15 TGTGCCATCAGTGATCCAGGAGGGGTCAAAAACATTCAGTACTTC CAISDPGGVKNIQYF
TRBJ1-1 TRBV5-1 many NA 14 TGCGCCAGCAGCTTGGGGAGATTGAACACTGAAGCTTTCTTT CASSLGRLNTEAFF
TRBJ2-1 TRBV15 many TRBD2 15 TGTGCCACCAGGTATAGCGGGAGCTCCTACAATGAGCAGTTCTTC CATRYSGSSYNEQFF
TRBJ2-1 TRBV15 many TRBD2 18 TGTGCCACCAGCCTGGGGGGGATAGGGGACCAGTGGGCAAATGAGCAGTTCTTC CATSLGGIGDQWANEQFF
TRBJ1-2 TRBV27 many NA 16 TGTGCCACCAAAATCATCGGACAGCCCTATAACTATGGCTACACCTTC CATKIIGQPYNYGYTF
TRBJ1-1 TRBV5-6 many TRBD1 14 TGTGCCAGCCTACGACAGGGCTCTGTTACTGAAGCTTTCTTT CASLRQGSVTEAFF
TRBJ2-7 TRBV28 few TRBD1 14 TGTGCCAGCAGTTTGACAGGGACGCTGGACGAGCAGTACTTC CASSLTGTLDEQYF
TRBJ2-2 TRBV13 many NA 13 TGTGCCAGCAGCTTTTCGGGCACCGGGGAGCTGTTTTTT CASSFSGTGELFF
TRBJ1-1 TRBV4-1 many TRBD1 13 TGCGCCAGCAGCCATGAGGGGGCCACTGAAGCTTTCTTT CASSHEGATEAFF
TRBJ2-7 TRBV20-1 many NA 11 TGCAGTGCTAGAGATGACAGGGAGCAGTACTTC CSARDDREQYF
TRBJ2-3 TRBV27 few NA 17 TGTGCCAGCAGTTTATCGATAGTGCCGCCCGGCACAGATACGCAGTATTTT CASSLSIVPPGTDTQYF
TRBJ2-5 TRBV5-1 many NA 15 TGCGCCAGCAGACCGACCGGACGGGGACAAGAGACCCAGTACTTC CASRPTGRGQETQYF
TRBJ2-1 TRBV6-5 many NA 13 TGTGCCAGCTCTCCTAGCCTATATAATGAGCAGTTCTTC CASSPSLYNEQFF
TRBJ2-7 TRBV5-4 many NA 15 TGTGCCAGCAGCTTGGGCGGCGGGCTTTACTACGAGCAGTACTTC CASSLGGGLYYEQYF
TRBJ1-3 TRBV5-1 many NA 14 TGCGCCAGCAGGGAGGGACCCTTTGGAAACACCATATATTTT CASREGPFGNTIYF
TRBJ2-7 TRBV7-2 many TRBD2 15 TGTGCCAGCAGCTTAGCGATAAGCGGGGCCTACGAGCAGTACTTC CASSLAISGAYEQYF
TRBJ2-3 TRBV2 many NA 16 TGTGCCAGCAGTGAAGCGCGTAGCAGAAGCACAGATACGCAGTATTTT CASSEARSRSTDTQYF